The 5 T cell receptor beta chains presented below share a single source sample, sequenced in a study of T cell clonality in common variable immunodeficiency. Produced via immunoSEQ multiplex PCR; TCRdb's table is partial and in-frame only. The table lists about 39,000 clones, with no singletons. The sample consisted of peripheral blood mononuclear cells. Receptors originate from a person between 18 and 75 years old in good health.

This clone showed up many times. The read terminates 3 residues ahead of where the CDR3 ends, so the germline J gene completes it. J is TRBJ1-2 and V is TRBV6-1; 10 bases agree with TRBD1. This CDR3 region has 15 residues. The germline V gene has CDR1 MNHNS and CDR2 SASEGT. With 2 bases clipped from V and 4 bases from J, the junction kept 4 bases outside the gene matches. Here the CDR3 reads CASSETTGGVYGYTF. The part of the CDR3 DNA that was read is TGTGCCAGCAGTGAAACGACAGGGGGCGTCTATGGC.

The sample holds many counts of this clone. The read halts 3 residues ahead of the CDR3 end, with the missing end drawn from the germline J gene. The rearrangement links TRBV20-1 to TRBJ1-5; 9 bases are shared with TRBD1. Germline CDR1 DFQATT, CDR2 SNEGSKA (reference sequence). This CDR3 region has 15 residues. V gave up 1 base and J gave up 0 bases; unmatched junction bases: 1. CDR3 in amino acids: CSARGGQGSNQPQHF. The sequenced CDR3 bases are TGCAGTGCTAGAGGGGGACAGGGTAGCAATCAGCCC.

In its sample, this clone was seen many times. Sequencing ends 3 residues short of the CDR3 end; the germline J gene provides the rest. The V call is TRBV7-2, the J call TRBJ2-5; D is unclear. CDR1 and CDR2 (germline): SGHTA, FQGNSA. V lost 1 base and J lost 4, with 10 bases in between. This CDR3 region has 14 residues. The CDR3 sequence: CASSLEPYAETQYF. CDR3 bases read: TGTGCCAGCAGCTTAGAGCCCTATGCAGAGACC.

This clone was seen at least ten times. The read falls 3 residues short of the CDR3 end, and the missing part is taken from the germline J gene. This sequence joins TRBV20-1 and TRBJ2-3; D possibly matches TRBD1 or TRBD2 (5 bases each). V gave up 6 bases and J gave up 0 bases, with 16 bases separating them. The CDR3 consists of 15 residues. Germline V lookup: CDR1 DFQATT, CDR2 SNEGSKA (reference sequence). The CDR3 loop reads CSAQIRGVSTDTQYF. Incomplete CDR3 DNA: TGCAGTGCCCAGATCCGAGGGGTTAGCACAGATACG.

Concerning this clone itself: The read finishes 3 residues shy of the CDR3 end, and the germline J gene is used to complete it. This rearrangement joins TRBV11-2 to TRBJ2-5; no definite D call. CDR3 length: 12 amino acids. From germline, CDR1 is SGHAT and CDR2 FQNNGV. Trimming cost V 5 bases and J 0 bases, with 4 bases left between them. The CDR3 sequence: CASSRDQETQYF. CDR3 DNA (partial): TGTGCCAGCAGCCGGGACCAAGAGACC.